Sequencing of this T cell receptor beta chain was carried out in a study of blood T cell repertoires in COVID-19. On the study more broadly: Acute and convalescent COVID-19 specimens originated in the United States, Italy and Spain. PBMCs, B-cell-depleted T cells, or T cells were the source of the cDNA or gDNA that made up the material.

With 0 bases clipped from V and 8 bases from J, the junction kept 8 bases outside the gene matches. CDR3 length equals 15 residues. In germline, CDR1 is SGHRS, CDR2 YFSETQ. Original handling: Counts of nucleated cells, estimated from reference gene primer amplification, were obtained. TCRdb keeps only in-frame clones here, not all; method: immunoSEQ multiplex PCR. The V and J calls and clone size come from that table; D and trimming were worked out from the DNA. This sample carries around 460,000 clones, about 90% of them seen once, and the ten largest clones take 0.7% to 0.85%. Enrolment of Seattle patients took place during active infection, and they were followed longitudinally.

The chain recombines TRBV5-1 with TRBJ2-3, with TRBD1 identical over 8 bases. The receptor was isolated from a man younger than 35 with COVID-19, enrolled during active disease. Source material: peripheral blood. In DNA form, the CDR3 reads TGCGCCAGCAGCTTGGAGGGACAGGAATGGGGTACGCAGTATTTT. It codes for CASSLEGQEWGTQYF.